This T cell receptor (beta chain) is drawn from a study of lymphopenia after photon versus proton radiotherapy. Study-level points and caveats: Under photons, naive T cells and diversity fell while effector/memory populations rose.

This CDR3 has 13 amino acids. Trimming at V came to 6 bases and at J to 4 bases, leaving 4 bases not matched to a gene. CDR1 SQVTM and CDR2 ANQGSEA come from the germline V gene. As regards this clone: Its matching antigen is unknown.

Assay: immunoSEQ multiplex PCR; the TCRdb copy retains only in-frame clones and omits some. This sample has 30,000 or so clones, with about 87% found just once. This TCR was recovered from a woman between 55 and 75 years old with cholangiocarcinoma. Some clones in this sample may be carry-over from other donors' samples. The sample here was peripheral blood, taken from a patient treated with proton-based radiotherapy. V usage is TRBV29-1 and J usage is TRBJ2-7, with TRBD1 matching 12 bases. The CDR3 region is CSVGDRGPYEQYF. Written as DNA, the CDR3 is TGCAGCGTCGGGGACAGGGGGCCGTACGAGCAGTACTTC.